Presented here are 19 T cell receptor beta chains from one specimen sequenced in a study of OX40 agonist ivuxolimab in advanced cancers. TCRdb keeps only in-frame clones here, not all; method: immunoSEQ multiplex PCR. The sample shows 55,000 to 75,000 clones, roughly 84% of them seen only once. Sequenced material: CD4+ or CD8+ T cells sorted from blood, taken in a trial of the OX40 agonist ivuxolimab. The receptor source for this set is an adult with an advanced solid tumor such as melanoma, head and neck, liver or kidney cancer.

The V gene is TRBV4-3, the J gene TRBJ2-7, with D possibly TRBD2 on 5 matching bases. Germline loops: CDR1 LGHNA, CDR2 YSLEER. The V and J ends lost 3 bases and 5 bases respectively, with 14 bases between them. This CDR3 is 14 amino acids long. The CDR3 DNA reads as TGCGCCAGCAGCCACTCCCCCGTGGAGGACGAGCAGTACTTC. It codes for CASSHSPVEDEQYF.

CDR3 loop: CASSVAPGYNSPLHF. CDR3 nucleotide sequence: TGTGCCAGCAGCGTAGCCCCAGGGTATAATTCACCCCTCCACTTT. The V gene is TRBV9, the J gene TRBJ1-6; D may be TRBD1 (5 bases). This CDR3 spans 15 amino acids. The germline V gene encodes CDR1 SGDLS and CDR2 YYNGEE. Trimming removed 0 bases at V and 4 bases at J, with 8 bases between.

V and J are TRBV7-8 and TRBJ1-1, with a weak D call TRBD1 (6 bases). V gave up 5 bases and J gave up 4 bases, with 11 bases separating them. The CDR3 totals 13 residues. The V gene's germline CDR1 is SGHVS and CDR2 FQNEAQ. CDR3 region: CASSRQVRTEAFF. CDR3 DNA sequence: TGTGCCAGCAGCCGACAGGTTCGCACTGAAGCTTTCTTT.

This sequence joins TRBV2 and TRBJ1-1, with D possibly matching TRBD1 (5 bases). The V and J ends lost 1 base and 6 bases respectively, with 12 bases between them. Looked up from germline, CDR1 is SNHLY and CDR2 is FYNNEI. The CDR3 sequence is 14 residues long. The CDR3 bases are TGTGCCAGCAGTGAAGGATCAGGGAGGGCTGAAGCTTTCTTT. It yields the protein CASSEGSGRAEAFF.

The rearrangement joins TRBV7-2 to TRBJ1-5; TRBD1 aligns across 7 bases. The J segment lost 5 bases and the V segment lost 5 bases, leaving 6 bases of the junction unmatched. The germline CDR1 and CDR2 sequences are SGHTA and FQGNSA. CDR3 length: 14 residues. The CDR3 sequence is CASSPQGVYQPQHF. CDR3 bases: TGTGCCAGCAGCCCCCAGGGGGTTTATCAGCCCCAGCATTTT.

V and J are TRBV5-1 and TRBJ2-5; D may correspond to TRBD1 or TRBD2 (5 bases each). Trimming removed 2 bases from V and 5 bases from J, with 19 bases in between. Germline V gene data show CDR1 as SGHRS and CDR2 as YFSETQ. The length of the CDR3 is 16 residues. CDR3 nucleotides: TGCGCCAGCAGCTTTGGGCACAGGCAAGAGGGGGAGACCCAGTACTTC. It is translated as CASSFGHRQEGETQYF.

This rearrangement joins TRBV6-5 to TRBJ2-7; the D gene is possibly TRBD1 (7 bases). This CDR3 has 15 amino acids. V was clipped by 10 bases and J by 4 bases, with 23 bases between them. Per the germline V gene, CDR1 is MNHEY and CDR2 is SVGAGI. In DNA, the CDR3 is TGTGCCACGCAACGCCTACAGGGGACTTTTTACGAGCAGTACTTC. Translated, it gives CATQRLQGTFYEQYF.

The chain has TRBV5-1 and TRBJ2-7, with D maybe TRBD1 (5 bases). The germline gives CDR1 SGHRS, CDR2 YFSETQ. Trimming pared 3 bases from V and 7 bases from J, leaving 8 bases between. This CDR3 has 11 residues. This chain's CDR3 is CASSSDREQYF. In DNA, the CDR3 is TGCGCCAGCAGCTCCGACAGAGAGCAGTACTTC.

The chain carries TRBV5-1 and TRBJ2-5, with 9 bases lining up with TRBD1. V shed 5 bases, J shed 2 bases, and the junction held 4 bases outside the gene matches. CDR3 length: 14 residues. From germline, CDR1 is SGHRS and CDR2 YFSETQ. CDR3 in amino acids: CASRTGTGQETQYF. In DNA form, the CDR3 reads TGCGCCAGCAGAACCGGGACAGGGCAAGAGACCCAGTACTTC.

The rearrangement uses TRBV18 and TRBJ1-2, with 8 positions matching TRBD1. Germline CDR1 is KGHSH and CDR2 is LQKENI. The CDR3 runs to 15 residues. V shed 3 bases, J shed 7 bases, and the junction held 10 bases outside the gene matches. Here the CDR3 DNA reads TGTGCCAGCTCACCGTTAACAGGGGGTCGTCTTGGCTACACCTTC. The encoded protein is CASSPLTGGRLGYTF.

The V and J genes are TRBV9 and TRBJ2-7; D may be TRBD2 (5 bases). Trimming removed 0 bases from V and 7 bases from J, with 14 bases in between. From germline, CDR1 is SGDLS and CDR2 YYNGEE. The CDR3 contains 14 residues. The CDR3 reads CASSVVALAGEQYF. The CDR3 DNA sequence: TGTGCCAGCAGCGTAGTAGCCCTAGCTGGTGAGCAGTACTTC.

This chain links TRBV19 with TRBJ1-2; TRBD1 aligns across 7 bases. CDR3 size: 14 residues. Germline trimming cut 3 bases from V and 4 bases from J; bases unmatched to any gene: 5. Germline CDR1 LNHDA, CDR2 SQIVND (reference sequence). The CDR3 region has the DNA TGTGCCAGTAGTATCCAGACAGGGAGCTATGGCTACACCTTC. Amino acid sequence: CASSIQTGSYGYTF.

V and J are TRBV7-2 and TRBJ2-1; TRBD2 agrees at 10 bases. This CDR3 comprises 18 residues. CDR1 SGHTA and CDR2 FQGNSA come from the germline V gene. With V trimmed by 2 bases and J by 5 bases, 12 bases remained unmatched. Here the CDR3 reads CASSLNRAWTSGDNEQFF. The CDR3 coding sequence is TGTGCCAGCAGCTTAAATAGAGCTTGGACTAGCGGCGACAATGAGCAGTTCTTC.

As concerns this clone: One junction end does not reproduce the germline sequence, and a read error may be involved. The rearrangement joins TRBV13 to TRBJ2-7; maybe TRBD2 (6 bases). CDR3 length: 12 residues. Germline V gene lookup returns CDR1 PRHDT and CDR2 FYEKMQ (reference sequence). The CDR3, as DNA: TGTGCCAGCAGCTTGCGGGAAGGGCAGGAGTTCTTC. Translation: CASSLREGQEFF.

The V gene is TRBV11-1, the J gene TRBJ1-3; D remains ambiguous. CDR3 size: 14 residues. Trimming cost V 3 bases and J 2 bases, with 8 bases left between them. The V gene's germline CDR1 is SGHAT and CDR2 FQDESV (reference sequence). As DNA, the CDR3 is TGTGCCAGCAGCTTCGCAGGAGCTGGAAACACCATATATTTT. As protein: CASSFAGAGNTIYF.

This chain joins TRBV5-4 and TRBJ2-7; possibly TRBD1 for D (6 bases). V lost 0 bases to trimming and J lost 2 bases, with 12 bases between them. This CDR3 is built from 15 residues. Germline lookup yields CDR1 SGHNT and CDR2 YYREEE (reference sequence). The DNA for the CDR3 is TGTGCCAGCAGCTTGGCCGGACAGCGAGCCTACGAGCAGTACTTC. It encodes CASSLAGQRAYEQYF.

The chain has TRBV5-4 and TRBJ2-2; D call uncertain. The germline V gene has CDR1 SGHNT and CDR2 YYREEE (reference sequence). V gave up 4 bases and J gave up 6 bases, with 16 bases separating them. This CDR3 spans 15 amino acids. CDR3 loop: CASSPSPGWAGELFF. Here the CDR3 DNA reads TGTGCCAGCAGCCCAAGCCCAGGTTGGGCCGGGGAGCTGTTTTTT.

The chain uses TRBV4-1 and TRBJ2-3; D possibly corresponds to TRBD1 (5 bases). Germline V gene data show CDR1 as MGHRA and CDR2 as YSYEKL. Trimming removed 3 bases from V and 0 bases from J, with 13 bases in between. CDR3 length: 16 residues. The CDR3 region is CASSQARTSSTDTQYF. CDR3 DNA: TGCGCCAGCAGCCAGGCTAGGACATCTAGCACAGATACGCAGTATTTT.

The chain couples TRBV27 to TRBJ2-7, with 10 bases lining up with TRBD1. Germline loops: CDR1 MNHEY, CDR2 SMNVEV (reference sequence). The CDR3 totals 12 residues. Trimming removed 5 bases from V and 11 bases from J; junction bases left unmatched: 6. This CDR3 is CASSPGTGVKYF. The CDR3 DNA sequence: TGTGCCAGCAGTCCAGGGACAGGGGTGAAGTACTTC.